This TCR beta chain was found in a study of graft-versus-host responses after intestinal transplantation. About the research overall: Transplant types were multivisceral, liver-intestinal, or isolated intestinal.

Profiling relied on immunoSEQ multiplex PCR, and the TCRdb table lists in-frame clones only, not all of them. This sample has 95,000 to 130,000 clones, with about nine tenths found just once. Study-level results: There were GvH clones found in recipient marrow, and some of them appeared first in ileum or blood. There was an association between peak levels of circulating GvH clones and early post-transplant HvG declines.

With respect to this clone: Antigen unknown.

The CDR3 runs 14 residues. The V end lost 3 bases, the J end lost 4 bases, and 12 bases lay between the germline ends. Germline V gene data show CDR1 as MNHEY and CDR2 as SVGAGI. Sequencing used unstimulated CD4+ T cells sorted from spleen or lymph node cells, obtained before intestinal transplant. The gene calls are TRBV6-5 and TRBJ1-2, with D tentatively TRBD1 (5 bases). The clonotype originates from a human donor who received an intestinal transplant. The CDR3 DNA reads TGTGCCAGCAGTTATAGCCCAGGGATCTATGGCTACACCTTC. Amino acid sequence: CASSYSPGIYGYTF.